The 10 T cell receptor beta chains below come from one sample, sequenced in a study of blood T cell repertoires in COVID-19. Sequencing used immunoSEQ multiplex PCR; TCRdb keeps in-frame clones, though not all of them. Here the sample spans around 200,000 clones, 65% to 85% being singletons. The specimen sequenced was peripheral blood. These receptors all come from a woman in her fifties or sixties with acute or convalescent COVID-19.

This clone was recorded only once. The rearrangement joins TRBV9 to TRBJ2-2; 7 nucleotides match TRBD2. Germline loops: CDR1 SGDLS, CDR2 YYNGEE. The CDR3 totals 17 residues. J was trimmed by 0 bases and V by 2 bases; bases with no gene match: 7. The CDR3 region has the DNA TGTGCCAGCAGCGTCCCCCGGAGCGGGACGAACACCGGGGAGCTGTTTTTT. This translates into CASSVPRSGTNTGELFF.

This clone was picked up a small number of times. The DNA of the CDR3 is TGTGCCAGCAGCTCAGGGGAGGGCGGGAGTTTGAAGACCCAGTACTTC. Its protein is CASSSGEGGSLKTQYF. The rearrangement uses TRBV9 and TRBJ2-5, with D possibly TRBD2 on 7 matching bases. CDR1 is SGDLS and CDR2 is YYNGEE in the germline V gene. The CDR3 is 16 amino acids. Trimming left V 4 bases short and J 6 bases short, with 22 bases between.

The chain is built from TRBV27 and TRBJ2-5; a weak D match, TRBD2 (6 bases). Germline V CDR1 and CDR2: MNHEY, SMNVEV (reference sequence). The CDR3 has 14 amino acids. V lost 3 bases and J lost 5, with 13 bases in between. CDR3 sequence: CASSFSRGGETQYF. The CDR3 DNA is TGTGCCAGCAGTTTCAGTAGGGGAGGCGAGACCCAGTACTTC.

The chain employs TRBV29-1 and TRBJ2-3, with D tentatively TRBD2 (5 bases). Looked up from germline, CDR1 is SQVTM and CDR2 is ANQGSEA. Trimming took off 8 bases at V and 6 bases at J, with 18 bases between the two ends. This CDR3 has 13 residues. CDR3 sequence: CSSRVSAADTQYF. In DNA, the CDR3 is TGCAGCTCGAGGGTATCGGCCGCCGATACGCAGTATTTT.

This sequence joins TRBV5-1 and TRBJ1-4; no clear D. The V end lost 6 bases, the J end lost 8 bases, and 14 bases lay between the germline ends. Germline V lookup: CDR1 SGHRS, CDR2 YFSETQ. The CDR3 consists of 13 residues. The CDR3 nucleotides are TGCGCCAGCACCGTTAGGCCGAGGGAAAAACTGTTTTTT. It encodes CASTVRPREKLFF.

For the CDR3, the DNA is TGTGCCAGCAGCTTGGAAACAGGGACAGGCGAGCAGTACTTC. The encoded protein is CASSLETGTGEQYF. The chain employs TRBV5-6 and TRBJ2-7; 8 bases are shared with TRBD1. V trimming: 0 bases; J trimming: 6 bases; junction bases outside the gene matches: 5. The CDR3 loop spans 14 amino acids. CDR1 and CDR2 from the germline V gene are SGHDT and YYEEEE. The variable domain in full, completed from reference TRBV5-6 and TRBJ2-7, reads DAGVTQSPTHLIKTRGQQVTLRCSPKSGHDTVSWYQQALGQGPQFIFQYYEEEERQRGNFPDRFSGHQFPNYSSELNVNALLLGDSALYLCASSLETGTGEQYFGPGTRLTVT.

J is TRBJ2-3 and V is TRBV15; TRBD2 matches at 14 bases. The V and J ends lost 3 bases and 6 bases, in that order; junction bases with no gene match: 11. This CDR3 region has 18 residues. CDR1 is LNHNV and CDR2 is YYDKDF in the germline V gene (reference sequence). CDR3 DNA: TGTGCCACCAGCAGGGATACCGGGACTAGCGGGAGCTTGGATACGCAGTATTTT. This encodes CATSRDTGTSGSLDTQYF.

This clone has just a few counts. The genes are TRBV19 and TRBJ1-5; D possibly corresponds to TRBD1 (5 bases). The CDR3 loop spans 15 amino acids. Germline V gives CDR1 LNHDA, CDR2 SQIVND (reference sequence). The germline V and J ends were trimmed by 4 bases and 11 bases, with 21 bases remaining between them. The CDR3 nucleotides read TGTGCCAGTAGTAATATGGCAGGGCTTATTCCGACCCAGCATTTT. Its protein product is CASSNMAGLIPTQHF.

The chain has TRBV12-3 or TRBV12-4 and TRBJ2-5; TRBD2 matches 11 bases. After removal of 6 bases from V and 5 bases from J, the junction contained 2 bases not matched to a gene. The CDR3 is 13 residues long. CDR3 sequence (DNA): TGTGCCAGCAGCTCTAGCGGGAGGGAGACCCAGTACTTC. Translation gives CASSSSGRETQYF.

The V call is TRBV27, the J call TRBJ2-3; TRBD1 agrees at 7 bases. Germline V gene sequence: CDR1 MNHEY, CDR2 SMNVEV (reference sequence). This CDR3 spans 14 amino acids. The V segment lost 7 bases and the J segment 2 bases; nucleotides outside the gene matches: 6. The CDR3 bases are TGTGCCAGCACTGCGACAGGGTACACAGATACGCAGTATTTT. Translation gives CASTATGYTDTQYF.